This T cell receptor beta chain was documented in a study of regulatory T cells in long-lasting Graves disease (dated by TCRdb to the early 2020s). With respect to the entire study: Patients with newly diagnosed Graves' disease had been on antithyroid drugs for under 3 months. This study used TCR sequencing and RNA sequencing of peripheral blood to compare persistent Graves' disease patients against newly diagnosed Graves' disease patients. The study took place in China and was registered as a clinical trial. A total of roughly 33 samples underwent TCR sequencing: about 13 from persistent and 20 from newly diagnosed Graves' disease patients.

V lost 2 bases and J lost 6 bases, and the count of bases not matched to a germline gene is 13. CDR1 and CDR2, looked up from the germline V gene, are MDHEN and SYDVKM. The CDR3 goes from the cysteine to the phenylalanine over 18 residues. The sequence is cut down to CDR3 DNA, 54 bases in frame from base 1. What this sample's time point label stands for: newly diagnosed GD, antithyroid drugs for less than 3 months. For both TCR sequencing and RNA sequencing, RNA was extracted from PBMCs in TRIzol. The diagnosis of Graves' disease followed American Thyroid Association guidelines. The patients came from an endocrinology department in Xi'an, China. Each patient gave approximately 9 milliliters of peripheral blood, collected in an EDTA anticoagulant tube. Ficoll Paque Plus density gradient separation was used to isolate PBMCs, and no further T cell sorting was performed. RNA quality was checked with an Agilent 2100 Bioanalyzer and agarose gel, and concentration with a NanoDrop 2000.

The table lists this clonotype with many counts. What this receptor recognizes is not known. No much larger clonotype is one base removed from it; base qualities were not supplied. Broad study findings and their caveats: The study examined only peripheral blood because the primary lesion, thyroid tissue, could not be accessed. Patients with persistent disease shared more public clonotypes (approximately 2,500) than newly diagnosed patients did (966). Sequencing and analysis were limited to the TCR beta chain. As a limitation, the authors acknowledged that the small sample size may reduce accuracy. Persistent disease showed preferential use of TRBV28, TRBJ1-2 and TRBJ2-5, whereas newly diagnosed disease favored TRBV20-1 and TRBJ2-1. Compared with newly diagnosed patients, patients with persistent Graves' disease had lower TCR Shannon entropy and fewer highly expanded clones, which suggests clonal expansion.

The method behind the library was multiplex PCR. These reads were obtained on an Illumina HiSeq 4000. TCR beta libraries were built with iRepertoire HTBI primers and Arm-PCR amplification of CDR3 regions. Gel purification was performed on PCR products prior to sequencing. From the authors' description of their analysis: Gene usage analysis of CDR3 amino acid clonotypes relied on the roughly 60 TRBV and about 15 TRBJ segments identified across samples. COPE and FqMerger were used to merge filtered high-quality paired reads into contigs. BLAST was used to align contigs to IMGT TRBV, TRBD and TRBJ reference genes, with CDR3 defined following IMGT. Highly expanded clones were defined as clonotypes with a frequency above 0.1%. Shannon entropy served as the measure of repertoire diversity, while the Gini coefficient captured V-J evenness. A clonotype was considered public if more than one individual shared it. The raw public reads went through TCRdb reprocessing: fastp at Q25, MiXCR clone calling, in-frame beta chains kept. Identical CDR3 proteins give one entry, which carries the most common genes and DNA. TCRdb's processing, not the authors', yielded these V and J calls. This sample has around 400,000 distinct CDR3 sequences in its table, and about 15% of those were observed once. The ten largest make up approximately 7.8% of the sample.

The same specimen was also included in a second study, on T cells in Graves' hyperthyroidism and ophthalmopathy. The second investigation adds: A patient counted as having stable Graves' hyperthyroidism if no progression to ophthalmopathy occurred over 18 months of follow-up. Hyperthyroidism patients were newly diagnosed, had a disease duration of under 2 months, and were aged 18 to 65 years. Any patient with an uncontrolled infection, another autoimmune disease, pregnancy or lactation was excluded. Diagnoses relied on clinical symptoms, serum thyroxine and TRAb, thyroid ultrasound and orbital computed tomography. A first-round RT-PCR of the TCR CDR3 used the HTBI primer set with the Qiagen OneStep RT-PCR kit. Blood samples also contained most of the expanded thyroid clonotypes (frequency above 0.001), which suggests that blood repertoires may reflect thyroid immune responses. In cross-validation, a model built on a 13 V-J signature told ophthalmopathy apart from stable hyperthyroidism with under 90% sensitivity and 81% to 82% specificity, and in testing the same model reached 80%/75%. In validation, progression to ophthalmopathy was predicted by the model with 70% to 71% sensitivity and roughly 76% specificity, a median of roughly 6 months before onset. TCR V-J signatures able to tell the groups apart were searched for in a discovery cohort of 90 to 100 patients, of whom around 42 had Graves' ophthalmopathy and roughly 57 had stable Graves' hyperthyroidism. Prospective prediction of ophthalmopathy was tested in an independent validation cohort of fewer than 20 hyperthyroidism patients and some 17 patients who later progressed to ophthalmopathy. The roughly 100 discovery patients were randomly divided into training and test sets at a 7:3 ratio. Thyroid tissue and blood T-cell repertoires from several Graves' hyperthyroidism patients were also compared in the study. After sampling, hyperthyroidism patients received methimazole starting at 30 mg daily, and ophthalmopathy patients received high-dose intravenous methylprednisolone. A second multiplex PCR round built the libraries, followed by size selection and purification. Sequencing of the libraries was done on an Illumina HiSeq2000 using paired-end 100 bp reads. SOAPnuke was used to process the raw data, with reads discarded if the reads contained adapters or uncalled bases, had a mean Phred below 15, or lacked an exact constant-primer or identifier match. COPE v1.2.5 was used to merge high-quality paired reads, and clonotypes were defined as unique nucleotide sequences. MiTCR v1.1 was used to align the clonotypes against IMGT TRBV, TRBD and TRBJ reference segments. Only V-J combinations with frequency above 0.0001, covering 99% to 99.2% of repertoires, were analysed. A TCS score was defined as the ratio between F50 (clonal expansion) and ExV (chaos), using BLOSUM62-based TCRdist between CDR3 peptides within each V-J. Welch's t-statistics and random forest reduced around 510 V-J features to some 14, which were used in a naive Bayes classifier (R e1071). Sample size was not statistically predetermined, and investigators were not blinded to group allocation. The paper describes TCR Vbeta CDR3 sequencing of 140 or so peripheral blood samples, made up of 43 ophthalmopathy patients, roughly 80 hyperthyroidism patients and about 17 progressor patients.

The material sequenced was peripheral blood mononuclear cells (PBMCs), taken at new diagnosis, from a patient treated with antithyroid drugs. The chain uses TRBV28 and TRBJ2-3; 11 central bases correspond to TRBD2. This TCR was recovered from a woman between 35 and 50 years old with Graves disease. Donor details come from another sample of the same person, matched by shared clones. The CDR3 sequence is CASSLPAPLAGVADTQYF. The sequenced DNA is TGTGCCAGCAGTTTACCCGCCCCACTAGCGGGAGTTGCTGATACGCAGTATTTT.